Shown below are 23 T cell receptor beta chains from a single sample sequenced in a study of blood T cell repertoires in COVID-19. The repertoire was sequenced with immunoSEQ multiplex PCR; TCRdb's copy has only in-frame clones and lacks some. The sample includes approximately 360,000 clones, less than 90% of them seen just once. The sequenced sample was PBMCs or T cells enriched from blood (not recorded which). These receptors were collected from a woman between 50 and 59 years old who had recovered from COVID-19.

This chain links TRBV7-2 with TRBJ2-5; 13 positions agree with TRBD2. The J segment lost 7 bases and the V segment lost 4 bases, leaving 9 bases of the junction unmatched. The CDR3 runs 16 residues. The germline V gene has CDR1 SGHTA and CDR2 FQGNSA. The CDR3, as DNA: TGTGCCAGCAGCTCCCCGGGACTAGCGGGGCCGGCGACCCAGTACTTC. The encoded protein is CASSSPGLAGPATQYF.

CDR3 DNA: TGTGCCAGCAGCCCGAGGACAGGGGGCAGCGAGACCCAGTACTTC. It encodes CASSPRTGGSETQYF. J is TRBJ2-5 and V is TRBV11-2, with 11 bases aligning to TRBD1. The CDR3 sequence is 15 residues long. With V trimmed by 5 bases and J by 5 bases, 7 bases remained unmatched. CDR1 and CDR2 from the germline V gene are SGHAT and FQNNGV.

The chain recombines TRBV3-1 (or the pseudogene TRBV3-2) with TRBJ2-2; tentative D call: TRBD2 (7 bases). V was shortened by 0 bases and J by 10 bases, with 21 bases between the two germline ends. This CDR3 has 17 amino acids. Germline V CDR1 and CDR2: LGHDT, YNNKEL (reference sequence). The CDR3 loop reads CASSQELRGARGVELFF. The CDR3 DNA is TGTGCCAGCAGCCAAGAACTTCGGGGGGCGCGAGGGGTGGAGCTGTTTTTT.

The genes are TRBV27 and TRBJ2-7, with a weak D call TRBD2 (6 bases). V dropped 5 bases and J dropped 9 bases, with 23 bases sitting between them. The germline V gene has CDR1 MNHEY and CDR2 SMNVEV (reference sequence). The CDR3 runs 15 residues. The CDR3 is CASSTWTGSRVGQYF. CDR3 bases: TGTGCCAGCAGTACCTGGACCGGGAGCAGGGTGGGGCAGTACTTC.

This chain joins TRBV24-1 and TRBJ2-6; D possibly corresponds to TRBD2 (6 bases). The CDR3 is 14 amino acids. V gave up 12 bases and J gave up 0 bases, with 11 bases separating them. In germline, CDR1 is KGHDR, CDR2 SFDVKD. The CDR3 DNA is TGTGCCGCCTACGGGGGCTCTGGGGCCAACGTCCTGACTTTC. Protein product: CAAYGGSGANVLTF.

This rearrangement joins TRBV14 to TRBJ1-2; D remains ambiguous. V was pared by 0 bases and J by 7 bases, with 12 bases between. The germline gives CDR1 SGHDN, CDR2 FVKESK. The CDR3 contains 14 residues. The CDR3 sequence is CASSQDPRAGGYTF. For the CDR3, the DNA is TGTGCCAGCAGCCAAGATCCTCGAGCGGGTGGCTACACCTTC.

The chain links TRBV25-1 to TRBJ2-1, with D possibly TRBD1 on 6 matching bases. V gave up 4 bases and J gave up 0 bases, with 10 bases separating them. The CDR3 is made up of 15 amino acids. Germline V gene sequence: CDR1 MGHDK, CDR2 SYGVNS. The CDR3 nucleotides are TGTGCCAGCAGTGCTCCGACAGGCTCCTACAATGAGCAGTTCTTC. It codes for CASSAPTGSYNEQFF.

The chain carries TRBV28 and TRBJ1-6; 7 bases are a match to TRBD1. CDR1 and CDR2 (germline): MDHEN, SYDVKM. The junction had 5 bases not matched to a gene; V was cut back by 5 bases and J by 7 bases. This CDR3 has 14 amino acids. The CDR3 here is CASSQTGANSPLHF. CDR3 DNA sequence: TGTGCCAGCAGTCAAACAGGGGCAAATTCACCCCTCCACTTT.

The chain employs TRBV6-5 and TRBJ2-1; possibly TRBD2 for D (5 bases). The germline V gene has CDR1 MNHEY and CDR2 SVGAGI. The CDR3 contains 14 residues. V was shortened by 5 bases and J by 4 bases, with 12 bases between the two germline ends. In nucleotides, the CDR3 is TGTGCCAGCAGTCGAAAACTAGATTACAATGAGCAGTTCTTC. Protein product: CASSRKLDYNEQFF.

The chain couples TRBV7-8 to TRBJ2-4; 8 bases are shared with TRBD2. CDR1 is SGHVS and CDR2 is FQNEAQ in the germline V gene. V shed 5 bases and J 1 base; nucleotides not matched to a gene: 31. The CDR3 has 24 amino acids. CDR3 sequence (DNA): TGTGCCAGCAGCCGGACGAAACTTAATTGGGATCGGAGCGGGAGACTATTGGCCAAAAACATTCAGTACTTC. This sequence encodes CASSRTKLNWDRSGRLLAKNIQYF.

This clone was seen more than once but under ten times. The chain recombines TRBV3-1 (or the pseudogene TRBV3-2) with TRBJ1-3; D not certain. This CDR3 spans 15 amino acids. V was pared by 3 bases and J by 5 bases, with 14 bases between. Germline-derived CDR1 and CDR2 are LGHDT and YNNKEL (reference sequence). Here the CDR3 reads CASSQDSGNRNTIYF. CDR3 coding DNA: TGTGCCAGCAGCCAGGATTCCGGGAATAGAAACACCATATATTTT.

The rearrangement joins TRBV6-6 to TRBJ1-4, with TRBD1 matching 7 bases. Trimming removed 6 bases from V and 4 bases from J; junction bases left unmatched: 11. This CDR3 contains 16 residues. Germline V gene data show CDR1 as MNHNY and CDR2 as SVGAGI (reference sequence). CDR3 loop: CASRGRQGSINEKLFF. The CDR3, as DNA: TGTGCCAGCAGGGGACGACAGGGATCAATTAATGAAAAACTGTTTTTT.

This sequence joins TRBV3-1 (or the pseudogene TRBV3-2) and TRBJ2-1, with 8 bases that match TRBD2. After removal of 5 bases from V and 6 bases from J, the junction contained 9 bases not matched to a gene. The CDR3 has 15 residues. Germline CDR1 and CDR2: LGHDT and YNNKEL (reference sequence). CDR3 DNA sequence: TGTGCCAGCAGCAAAGCGGGAGTTGTGTCCAATGAGCAGTTCTTC. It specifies CASSKAGVVSNEQFF.

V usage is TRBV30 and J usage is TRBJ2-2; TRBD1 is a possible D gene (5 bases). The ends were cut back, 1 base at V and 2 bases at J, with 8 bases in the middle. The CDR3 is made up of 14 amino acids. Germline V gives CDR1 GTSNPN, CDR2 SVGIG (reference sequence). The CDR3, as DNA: TGTGCCTGGAGTGGGACACTTAACACCGGGGAGCTGTTTTTT. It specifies CAWSGTLNTGELFF.

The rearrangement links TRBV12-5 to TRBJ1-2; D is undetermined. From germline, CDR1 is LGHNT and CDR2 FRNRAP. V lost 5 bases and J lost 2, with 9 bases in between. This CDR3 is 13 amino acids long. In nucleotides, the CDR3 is TGTGCTAGTGGTCCCCTCGAGAACTATGGCTACACCTTC. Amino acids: CASGPLENYGYTF.

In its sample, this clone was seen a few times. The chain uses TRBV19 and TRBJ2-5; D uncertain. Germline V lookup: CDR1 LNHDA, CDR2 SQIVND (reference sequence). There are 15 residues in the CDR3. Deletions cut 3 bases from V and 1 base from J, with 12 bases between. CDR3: CASSIAGVPQETQYF. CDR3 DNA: TGTGCCAGTAGTATTGCTGGAGTACCCCAAGAGACCCAGTACTTC.

For the CDR3, the DNA is TGTGCCAGCAGCCAGTCGTGTCTACCTTACCCCATTTTTAAGGCGGGTGAAAAACTGTTTTTT. It is translated as CASSQSCLPYPIFKAGEKLFF. V is TRBV3-1 (or the pseudogene TRBV3-2) and J is TRBJ1-4; no definite D call. CDR3 size: 21 residues. Trimming removed 3 bases at V and 7 bases at J, with 33 bases between. Germline V gives CDR1 LGHDT, CDR2 YNNKEL (reference sequence).

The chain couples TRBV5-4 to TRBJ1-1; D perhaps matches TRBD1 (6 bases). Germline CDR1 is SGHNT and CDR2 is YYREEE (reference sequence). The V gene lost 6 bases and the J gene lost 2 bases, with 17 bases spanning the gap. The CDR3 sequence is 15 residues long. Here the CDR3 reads CASKDWGPVNTEAFF. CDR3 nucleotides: TGTGCCAGCAAGGATTGGGGGCCGGTTAACACTGAAGCTTTCTTT. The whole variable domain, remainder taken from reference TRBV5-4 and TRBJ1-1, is ETGVTQSPTHLIKTRGQQVTLRCSSQSGHNTVSWYQQALGQGPQFIFQYYREEENGRGNFPPRFSGLQFPNYSSELNVNALELDDSALYLCASKDWGPVNTEAFFGQGTRLTVV.

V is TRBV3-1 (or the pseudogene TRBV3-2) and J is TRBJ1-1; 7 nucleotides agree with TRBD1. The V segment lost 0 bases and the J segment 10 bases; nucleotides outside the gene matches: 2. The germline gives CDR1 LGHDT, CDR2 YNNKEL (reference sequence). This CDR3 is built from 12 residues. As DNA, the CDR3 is TGTGCCAGCAGCCAAGATTACAGGGGAGCTTTCTTT. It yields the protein CASSQDYRGAFF.

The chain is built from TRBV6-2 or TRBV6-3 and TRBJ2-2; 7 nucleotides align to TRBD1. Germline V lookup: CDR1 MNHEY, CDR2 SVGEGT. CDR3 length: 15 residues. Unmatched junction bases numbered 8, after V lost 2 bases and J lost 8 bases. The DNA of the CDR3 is TGTGCCAGCAGTTACCCGGGACAGACAGGAGGGGAGCTGTTTTTT. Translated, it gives CASSYPGQTGGELFF.

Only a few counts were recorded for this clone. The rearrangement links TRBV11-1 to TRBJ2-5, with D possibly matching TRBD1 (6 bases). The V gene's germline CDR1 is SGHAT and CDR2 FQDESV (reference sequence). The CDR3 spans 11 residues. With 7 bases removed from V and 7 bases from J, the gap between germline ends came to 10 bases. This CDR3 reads CASTKGGTQYF. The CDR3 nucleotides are TGTGCCAGCACCAAAGGGGGGACCCAGTACTTC.

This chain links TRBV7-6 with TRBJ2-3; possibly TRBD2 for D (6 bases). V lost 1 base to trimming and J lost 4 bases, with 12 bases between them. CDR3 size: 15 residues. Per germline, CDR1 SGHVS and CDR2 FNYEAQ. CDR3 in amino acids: CASSLGSGEADTQYF. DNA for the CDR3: TGTGCCAGCAGCTTAGGGTCGGGGGAGGCAGATACGCAGTATTTT.

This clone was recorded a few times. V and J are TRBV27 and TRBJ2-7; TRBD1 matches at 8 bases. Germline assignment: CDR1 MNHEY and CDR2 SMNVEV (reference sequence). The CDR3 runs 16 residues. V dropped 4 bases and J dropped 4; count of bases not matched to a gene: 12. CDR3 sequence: CASSSEKRDRWYEQYF. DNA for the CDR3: TGTGCCAGCAGTTCCGAAAAACGGGACAGGTGGTACGAGCAGTACTTC.